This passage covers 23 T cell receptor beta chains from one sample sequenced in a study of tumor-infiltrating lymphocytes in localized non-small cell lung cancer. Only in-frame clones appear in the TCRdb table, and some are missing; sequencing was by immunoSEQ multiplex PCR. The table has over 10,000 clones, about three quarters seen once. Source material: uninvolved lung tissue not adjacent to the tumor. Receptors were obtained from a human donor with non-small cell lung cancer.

The CDR3 bases are TGTGCCAGCAGCCCGACTAGCTCCGGACACGAGACCCAGTACTTC. It translates to CASSPTSSGHETQYF. The rearrangement joins TRBV6-1 to TRBJ2-5; TRBD2 agrees at 7 bases. CDR1 MNHNS and CDR2 SASEGT come from the germline V gene. This CDR3 comprises 15 residues. Trimming cost V 6 bases and J 5 bases; bases outside gene matches: 12.

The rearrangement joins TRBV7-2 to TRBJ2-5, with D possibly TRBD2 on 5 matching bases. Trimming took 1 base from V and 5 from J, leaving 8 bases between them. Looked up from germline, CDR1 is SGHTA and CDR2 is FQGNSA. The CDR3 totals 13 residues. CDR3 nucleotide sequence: TGTGCCAGCAGCTTAGGAGGGCGGGAGACCCAGTACTTC. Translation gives CASSLGGRETQYF.

This CDR3 is CASNRDSTGELFF. The CDR3 DNA sequence: TGTGCCAGCAATAGGGACTCCACCGGGGAGCTGTTTTTT. The chain combines TRBV6-1 with TRBJ2-2; D perhaps matches TRBD2 (6 bases). The CDR3 length is 13 residues. The germline V gene encodes CDR1 MNHNS and CDR2 SASEGT. Trimming cost V 7 bases and J 4 bases, with 10 bases left between them.

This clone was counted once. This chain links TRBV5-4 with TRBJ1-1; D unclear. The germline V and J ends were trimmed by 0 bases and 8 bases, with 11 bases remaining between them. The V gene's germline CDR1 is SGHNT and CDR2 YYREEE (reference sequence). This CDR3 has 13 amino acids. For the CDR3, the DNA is TGTGCCAGCAGCTTGGGTAATCGCCGCGAAGCTTTCTTT. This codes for CASSLGNRREAFF.

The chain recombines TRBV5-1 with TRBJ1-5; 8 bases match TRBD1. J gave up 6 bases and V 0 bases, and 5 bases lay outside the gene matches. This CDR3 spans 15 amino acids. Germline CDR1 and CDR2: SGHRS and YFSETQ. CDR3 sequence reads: CASSLGQGAAQPQHF. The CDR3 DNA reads TGCGCCAGCAGCTTGGGGCAGGGGGCGGCTCAGCCCCAGCATTTT.

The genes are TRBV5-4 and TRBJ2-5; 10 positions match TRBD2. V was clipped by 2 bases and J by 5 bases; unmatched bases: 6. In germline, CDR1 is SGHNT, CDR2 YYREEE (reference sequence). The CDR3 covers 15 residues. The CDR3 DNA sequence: TGTGCCAGCAGCTTACAGCGGGGGGGTGAGGAGACCCAGTACTTC. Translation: CASSLQRGGEETQYF.

The CDR3 coding sequence is TGCGCCAGCAGCCAAGGGATGGGACAGCATTTT. It yields the protein CASSQGMGQHF. The chain carries TRBV5-1 and TRBJ1-3, with D uncertain. The J call is in doubt because the DNA end fits TRBJ1-5 better. The CDR3 extends over 11 amino acids. CDR1 is SGHRS, CDR2 YFSETQ, per germline.

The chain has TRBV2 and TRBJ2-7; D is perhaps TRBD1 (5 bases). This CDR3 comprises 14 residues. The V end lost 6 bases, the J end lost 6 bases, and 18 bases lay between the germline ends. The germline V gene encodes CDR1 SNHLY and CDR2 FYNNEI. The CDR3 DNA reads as TGTGCCAGCAGCTTCCTCGAGACAGAAGGCGAGCAGTACTTC. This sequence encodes CASSFLETEGEQYF.

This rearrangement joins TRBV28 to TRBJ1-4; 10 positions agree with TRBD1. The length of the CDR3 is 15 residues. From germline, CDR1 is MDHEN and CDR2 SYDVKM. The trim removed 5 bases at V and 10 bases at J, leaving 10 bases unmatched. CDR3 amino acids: CASSRPGTGVGKLFF. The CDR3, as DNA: TGTGCCAGCAGTCGCCCAGGGACAGGGGTAGGAAAACTGTTTTTT.

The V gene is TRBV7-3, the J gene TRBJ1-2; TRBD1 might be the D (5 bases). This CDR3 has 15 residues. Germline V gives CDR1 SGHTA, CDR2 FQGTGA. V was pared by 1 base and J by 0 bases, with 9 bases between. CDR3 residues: CASSLSGGANYGYTF. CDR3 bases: TGTGCCAGCAGCTTAAGCGGGGGGGCTAACTATGGCTACACCTTC.

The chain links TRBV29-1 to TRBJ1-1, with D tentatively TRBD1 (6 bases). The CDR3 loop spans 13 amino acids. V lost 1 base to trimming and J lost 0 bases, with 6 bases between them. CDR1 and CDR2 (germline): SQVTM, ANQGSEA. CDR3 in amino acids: CSVEAGVNTEAFF. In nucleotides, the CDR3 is TGCAGCGTTGAAGCAGGGGTGAACACTGAAGCTTTCTTT.

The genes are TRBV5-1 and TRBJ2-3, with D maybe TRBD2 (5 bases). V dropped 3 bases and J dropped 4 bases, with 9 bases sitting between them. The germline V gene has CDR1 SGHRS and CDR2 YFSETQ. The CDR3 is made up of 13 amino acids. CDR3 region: CASSSTNSDTQYF. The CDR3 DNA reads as TGCGCCAGCAGCTCGACTAATTCAGATACGCAGTATTTT.

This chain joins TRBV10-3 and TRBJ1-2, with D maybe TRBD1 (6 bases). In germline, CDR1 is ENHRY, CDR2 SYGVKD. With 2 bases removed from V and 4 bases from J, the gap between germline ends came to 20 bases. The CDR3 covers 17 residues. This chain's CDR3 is CAISERGPGSGSYGYTF. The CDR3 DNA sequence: TGTGCCATCAGTGAGCGGGGGCCAGGGTCGGGAAGCTATGGCTACACCTTC.

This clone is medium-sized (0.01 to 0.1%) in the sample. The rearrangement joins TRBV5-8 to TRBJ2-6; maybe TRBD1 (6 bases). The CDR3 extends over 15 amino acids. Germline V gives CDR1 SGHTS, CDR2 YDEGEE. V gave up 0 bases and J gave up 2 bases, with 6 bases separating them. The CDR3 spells CASSLEGAGANVLTF. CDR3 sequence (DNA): TGTGCCAGCAGCTTGGAGGGGGCTGGGGCCAACGTCCTGACTTTC. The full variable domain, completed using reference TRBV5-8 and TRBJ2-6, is EAGVTQSPTHLIKTRGQQATLRCSPISGHTSVYWYQQALGLGLQFLLWYDEGEERNRGNFPPRFSGRQFPNYSSELNVNALELEDSALYLCASSLEGAGANVLTFGAGSRLTVL.

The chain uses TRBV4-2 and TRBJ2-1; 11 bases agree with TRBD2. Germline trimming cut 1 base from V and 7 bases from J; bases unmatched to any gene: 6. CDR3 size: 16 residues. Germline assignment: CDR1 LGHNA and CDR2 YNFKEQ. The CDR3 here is CASSQGSSGGSNEQFF. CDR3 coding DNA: TGTGCCAGCAGCCAAGGGTCTAGCGGGGGGTCTAATGAGCAGTTCTTC.

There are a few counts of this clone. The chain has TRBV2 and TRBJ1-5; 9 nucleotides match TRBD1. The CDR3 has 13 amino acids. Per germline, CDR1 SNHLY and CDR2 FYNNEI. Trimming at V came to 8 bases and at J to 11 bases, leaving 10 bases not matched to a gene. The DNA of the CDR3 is TGTGCCAGCGCCGGGGGACAGGGCGTAACCCAGCATTTT. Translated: CASAGGQGVTQHF.

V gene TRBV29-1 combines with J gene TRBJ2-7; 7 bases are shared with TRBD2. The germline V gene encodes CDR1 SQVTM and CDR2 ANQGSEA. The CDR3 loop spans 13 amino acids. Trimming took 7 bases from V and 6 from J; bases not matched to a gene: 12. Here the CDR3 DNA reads TGCAGCGGCGCTAGTTCCTGGGGGGGCGAGCAGTACTTC. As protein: CSGASSWGGEQYF.

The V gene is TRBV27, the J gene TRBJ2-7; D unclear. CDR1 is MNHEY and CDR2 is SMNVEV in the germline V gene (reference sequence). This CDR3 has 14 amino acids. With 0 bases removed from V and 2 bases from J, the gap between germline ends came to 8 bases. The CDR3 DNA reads TGTGCCAGCAGTTTATCGGTAGGGACCTACGAGCAGTACTTC. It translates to CASSLSVGTYEQYF.

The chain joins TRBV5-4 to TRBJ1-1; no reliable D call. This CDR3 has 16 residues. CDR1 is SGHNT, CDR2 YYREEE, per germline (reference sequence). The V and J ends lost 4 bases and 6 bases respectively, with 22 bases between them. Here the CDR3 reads CASSPDVIRRLSEAFF. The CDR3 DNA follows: TGTGCCAGCAGCCCGGACGTGATCCGACGATTGTCTGAAGCTTTCTTT. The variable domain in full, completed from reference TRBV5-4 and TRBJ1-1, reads ETGVTQSPTHLIKTRGQQVTLRCSSQSGHNTVSWYQQALGQGPQFIFQYYREEENGRGNFPPRFSGLQFPNYSSELNVNALELDDSALYLCASSPDVIRRLSEAFFGQGTRLTVV.

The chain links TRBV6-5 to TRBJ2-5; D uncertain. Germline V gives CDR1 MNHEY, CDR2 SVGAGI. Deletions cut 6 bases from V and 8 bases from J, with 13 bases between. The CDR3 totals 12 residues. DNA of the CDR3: TGTGCCAGCAGCCAAGCTTTGGAAACCCAGTACTTC. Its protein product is CASSQALETQYF.

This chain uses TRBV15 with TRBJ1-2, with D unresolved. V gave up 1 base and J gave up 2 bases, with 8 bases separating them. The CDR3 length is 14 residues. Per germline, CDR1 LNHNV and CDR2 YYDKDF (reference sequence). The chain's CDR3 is CATSRGSTNYGYTF. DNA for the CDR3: TGTGCCACCAGCAGAGGGTCCACCAACTATGGCTACACCTTC.

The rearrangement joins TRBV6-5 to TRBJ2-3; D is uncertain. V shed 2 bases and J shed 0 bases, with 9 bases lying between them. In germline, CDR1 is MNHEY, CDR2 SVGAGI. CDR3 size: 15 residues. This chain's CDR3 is CASSYRYPSTDTQYF. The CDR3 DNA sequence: TGTGCCAGCAGTTACCGTTACCCTAGCACAGATACGCAGTATTTT.

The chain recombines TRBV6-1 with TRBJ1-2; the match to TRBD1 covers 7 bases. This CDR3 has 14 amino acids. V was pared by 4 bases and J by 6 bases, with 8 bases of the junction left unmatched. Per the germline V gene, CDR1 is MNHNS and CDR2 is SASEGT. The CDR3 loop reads CASSVRQGDDGYTF. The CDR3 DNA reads TGTGCCAGCAGTGTTAGACAGGGTGATGATGGCTACACCTTC.